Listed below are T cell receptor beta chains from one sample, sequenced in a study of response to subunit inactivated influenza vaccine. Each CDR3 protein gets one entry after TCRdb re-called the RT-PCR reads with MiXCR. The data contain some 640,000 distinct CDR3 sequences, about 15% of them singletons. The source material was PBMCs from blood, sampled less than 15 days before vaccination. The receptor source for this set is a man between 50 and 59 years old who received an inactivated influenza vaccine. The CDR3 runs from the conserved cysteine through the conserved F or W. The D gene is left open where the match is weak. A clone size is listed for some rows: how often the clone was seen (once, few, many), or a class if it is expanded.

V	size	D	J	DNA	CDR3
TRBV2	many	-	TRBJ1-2	TGTGCCAGCAGTCGGGGGGGCGGCTATGGCTACACCTTC	CASSRGGGYGYTF
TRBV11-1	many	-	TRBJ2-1	TGTGCCAGCAGCTTAGAATGGCGGTTAAACTCCTACAATGAGCAGTTCTTC	CASSLEWRLNSYNEQFF
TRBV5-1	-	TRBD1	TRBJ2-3	TGCGCCAGCAGCTTCCGGACAGGGGGCGATACGCAGTATTTT	CASSFRTGGDTQYF
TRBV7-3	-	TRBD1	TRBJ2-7	TGTGCCAGCAGCTTAAGGGACCGGGACAGGCTCTACGAGCAGTACTTC	CASSLRDRDRLYEQYF
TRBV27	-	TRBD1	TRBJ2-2	TGTGCCAGCAGTCCAGGGACAGGGGTGTTGTACGGGGAGCTGTTTTTT	CASSPGTGVLYGELFF
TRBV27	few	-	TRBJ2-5	TGTGCCAGCAGACAAACAGGTTTCAGCGGGGAGACCCAGTACTTC	CASRQTGFSGETQYF
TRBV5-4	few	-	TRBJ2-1	TGTGCCAGCAGCTTGGGGTCGGAGAGCTCCTACAATGAGCAGTTCTTC	CASSLGSESSYNEQFF
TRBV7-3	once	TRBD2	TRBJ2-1	TGTGCCAGCAGCTTAATGACTAGCCCCAATGAGCAGTTCTTC	CASSLMTSPNEQFF
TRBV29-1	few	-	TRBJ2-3	TGCAGCGTTCCTCACCCACTCCACACAGATACGCAGTATTTT	CSVPHPLHTDTQYF
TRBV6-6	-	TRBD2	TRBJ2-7	TGTGCCAGCAGGCCTACGGGGGGCTACGAGCAGTACTTC	CASRPTGGYEQYF
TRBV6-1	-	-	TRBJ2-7	TGTGCCAGCAGTCGTTACACCTCCTCCTACGAGCAGTACTTC	CASSRYTSSYEQYF
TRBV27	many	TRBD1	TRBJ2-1	TGTGCCAGCAGTTTTGGGGTTGAGGGGACAGGGGCCTACAATGAGCAGTTCTTC	CASSFGVEGTGAYNEQFF
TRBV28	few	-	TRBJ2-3	TGTGCCAGCAGGCCGACGACCCGCACAGATACGCAGTATTTT	CASRPTTRTDTQYF
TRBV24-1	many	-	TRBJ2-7	TGTGCCACCAGTGATTCACAGAATCTAGCCGAGCAGTACTTC	CATSDSQNLAEQYF
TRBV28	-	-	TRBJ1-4	TGTGCCAGCAGTGTGACACTTGCAACTAATGAAAAACTGTTTTTT	CASSVTLATNEKLFF
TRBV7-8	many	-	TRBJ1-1	TGTGCCAGCAGCCCACACGAGGGGGTGGGGACTGAAGCTTTCTTT	CASSPHEGVGTEAFF
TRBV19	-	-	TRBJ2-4	TGTGCCAGTAGGGAGGCAGGTGGAGCCAAAAACATTCAGTACTTC	CASREAGGAKNIQYF
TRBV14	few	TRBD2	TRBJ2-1	TGTGCCAGCAGCCCCCTCAGGGGGACTAGCGGCAGCTCCTACAATGAGCAGTTCTTC	CASSPLRGTSGSSYNEQFF
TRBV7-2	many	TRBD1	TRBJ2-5	TGTGCCAGCAGCTTAGTAGACAGGGCGTACCAAGAGACCCAGTACTTC	CASSLVDRAYQETQYF
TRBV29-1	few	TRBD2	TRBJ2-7	TGCAGCGTTGTCCACGCAGTAGCGGGATACGAGCAGTACTTC	CSVVHAVAGYEQYF
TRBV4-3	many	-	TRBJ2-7	TGCGCCAGCAGCCAAGATCGGTTTGTGGGGGATATGGGGGACTCCTACGAGCAGTACTTC	CASSQDRFVGDMGDSYEQYF
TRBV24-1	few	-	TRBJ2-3	TGTGCCACCAGTGACCCCGGAGGCACAGATACGCAGTATTTT	CATSDPGGTDTQYF
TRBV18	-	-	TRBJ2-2	TGTGCCAGCTCATCACAGGGAACGAACACCGGGGAGCTGTTTTTT	CASSSQGTNTGELFF
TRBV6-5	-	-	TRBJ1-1	TGTGCCAGCAGTTACGGCCAACTGAACACTGAAGCTTTCTTT	CASSYGQLNTEAFF
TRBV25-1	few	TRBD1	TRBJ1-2	TGTGCCAGCAGTCAGGGGGCTAGGCCAAACTATGGCTACACCTTC	CASSQGARPNYGYTF
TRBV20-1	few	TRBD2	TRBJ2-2	TGCAGTGCTAGAGAGAGGGGACTAGCTTACACCGGGGAGCTGTTTTTT	CSARERGLAYTGELFF
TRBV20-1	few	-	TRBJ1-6	TGCAGTGCTAGACTTCCCCGGGACCTAAACCTAGGACGAAATTCACCCCTCCACTTT	CSARLPRDLNLGRNSPLHF
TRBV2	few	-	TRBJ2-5	TGTGCCAGCAGTGACAGGGAAGAGACCCAGTACTTC	CASSDREETQYF
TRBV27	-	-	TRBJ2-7	TGTGCCAGTGGGGTCTGGGGCCTTAGCTCCTACGAGCAGTACTTC	CASGVWGLSSYEQYF
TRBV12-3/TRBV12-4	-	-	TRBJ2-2	TGTGCCAGCAGTTTCGACAGGCGCACCGGGGAGCTGTTTTTT	CASSFDRRTGELFF
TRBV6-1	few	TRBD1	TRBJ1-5	TGTGCCAGCAGTCCGGACAGGGGCTACAATCAGCCCCAGCATTTT	CASSPDRGYNQPQHF
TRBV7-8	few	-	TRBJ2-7	TGTGCCAGCAGCCCGCGGAGGGGGATCATGTACGAGCAGTACTTC	CASSPRRGIMYEQYF
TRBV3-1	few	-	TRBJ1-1	TGTGCCAGCAGCCAAGATGCCGCAGGGGCGATTATTCACTCTGAAGCTTTCTTT	CASSQDAAGAIIHSEAFF
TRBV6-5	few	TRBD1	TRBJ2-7	TGTGCCAGCAGTTACTTGGGGCAGGGGGCGGGTGAGCAGTACTTC	CASSYLGQGAGEQYF
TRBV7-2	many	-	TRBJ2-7	TGTGCCAGCAGCTTAGTTGCCGCTAAGGACGAGCAGTACTTC	CASSLVAAKDEQYF
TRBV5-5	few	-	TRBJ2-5	TGTGCCAGCAGCTCCGGGACGGAAGAAGAGACCCAGTACTTC	CASSSGTEEETQYF